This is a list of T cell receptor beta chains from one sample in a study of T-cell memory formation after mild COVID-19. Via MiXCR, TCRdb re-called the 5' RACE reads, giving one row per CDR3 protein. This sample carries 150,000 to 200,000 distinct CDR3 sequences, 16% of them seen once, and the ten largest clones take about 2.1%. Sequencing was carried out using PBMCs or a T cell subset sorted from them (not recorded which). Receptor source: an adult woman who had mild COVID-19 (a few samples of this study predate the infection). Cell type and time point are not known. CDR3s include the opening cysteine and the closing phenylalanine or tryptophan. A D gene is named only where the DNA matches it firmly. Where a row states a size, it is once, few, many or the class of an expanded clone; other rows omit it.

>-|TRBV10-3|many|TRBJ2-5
CAISDLGSQETQYF
TGTGCCATCAGTGACTTGGGGAGCCAAGAGACCCAGTACTTC
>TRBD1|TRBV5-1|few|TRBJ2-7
CASSQDRETHEQYF
TGCGCCAGCAGCCAGGACAGGGAAACCCACGAGCAGTACTTC
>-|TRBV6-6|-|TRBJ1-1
CASSRVSGGTNTEAFF
TGTGCCAGCAGTCGCGTGAGTGGCGGGACTAACACTGAAGCTTTCTTT
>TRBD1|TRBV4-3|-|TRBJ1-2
CASSLTGSEGYTF
TGCGCCAGCAGCCTGACAGGGAGTGAGGGCTACACCTTC
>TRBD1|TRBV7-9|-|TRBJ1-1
CASSFTGQGFIQTQNTEAFF
TGTGCCAGCAGCTTCACGGGACAGGGGTTTATTCAGACGCAGAACACTGAAGCTTTCTTT
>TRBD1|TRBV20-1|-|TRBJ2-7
CSALPGRQGAYEQYF
TGCAGTGCTTTACCCGGCAGACAGGGGGCCTACGAGCAGTACTTC
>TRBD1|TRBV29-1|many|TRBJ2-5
CSVVPGGPETQYF
TGCAGCGTTGTTCCAGGGGGCCCGGAGACCCAGTACTTC
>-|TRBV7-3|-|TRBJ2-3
CASSYGDPGTDTQYF
TGTGCCAGCAGCTATGGAGACCCAGGCACAGATACGCAGTATTTT
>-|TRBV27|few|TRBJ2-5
CASSTQGLTTETQYF
TGTGCCAGCAGTACACAGGGCCTAACGACGGAGACCCAGTACTTC
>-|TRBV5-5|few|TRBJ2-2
CASSPLGGDGTGELFF
TGTGCCAGCAGCCCCCTAGGAGGGGACGGCACCGGGGAGCTGTTTTTT
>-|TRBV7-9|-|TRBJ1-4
CASSTGGITNEKLFF
TGTGCCAGCTCAACCGGAGGGATAACTAATGAAAAACTGTTTTTT
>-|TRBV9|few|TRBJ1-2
CASSFGTFMGGYTF
TGTGCCAGCAGCTTTGGGACCTTCATGGGGGGCTACACCTTC
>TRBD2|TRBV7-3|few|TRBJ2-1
CASSLTSSGRNEQFF
TGTGCCAGCAGCTTAACCTCTAGCGGGAGGAATGAGCAGTTCTTC
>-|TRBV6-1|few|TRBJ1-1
CASSADRNTEAFF
TGTGCCAGCAGTGCCGACAGGAACACTGAAGCTTTCTTT
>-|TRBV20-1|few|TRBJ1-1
CSARVTGMQNTEAFF
TGCAGTGCTAGAGTCACAGGGATGCAGAACACTGAAGCTTTCTTT
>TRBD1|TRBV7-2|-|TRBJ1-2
CASSPGGSGQVLVGYTF
TGTGCCAGCAGCCCAGGAGGCTCGGGACAGGTGCTGGTTGGCTACACCTTC
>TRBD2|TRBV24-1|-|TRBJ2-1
CATSDGTSGPYNEQFF
TGTGCCACCAGTGATGGGACTAGCGGTCCATACAATGAGCAGTTCTTC
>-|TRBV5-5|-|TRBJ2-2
CASSPVAGNTGELFF
TGTGCCAGCAGCCCAGTGGCAGGGAACACCGGGGAGCTGTTTTTT